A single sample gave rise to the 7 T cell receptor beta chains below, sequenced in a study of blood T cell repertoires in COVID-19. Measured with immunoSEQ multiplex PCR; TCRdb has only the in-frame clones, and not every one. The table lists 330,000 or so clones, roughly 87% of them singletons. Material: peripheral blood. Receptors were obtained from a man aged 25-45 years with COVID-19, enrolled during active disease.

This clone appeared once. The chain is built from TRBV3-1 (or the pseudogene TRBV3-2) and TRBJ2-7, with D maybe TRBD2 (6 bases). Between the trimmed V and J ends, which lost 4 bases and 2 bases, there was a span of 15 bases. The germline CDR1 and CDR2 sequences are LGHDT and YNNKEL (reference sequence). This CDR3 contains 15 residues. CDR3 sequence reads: CASSPAPGEAYEQYF. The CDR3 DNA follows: TGTGCCAGCAGCCCAGCGCCGGGGGAGGCCTACGAGCAGTACTTC.

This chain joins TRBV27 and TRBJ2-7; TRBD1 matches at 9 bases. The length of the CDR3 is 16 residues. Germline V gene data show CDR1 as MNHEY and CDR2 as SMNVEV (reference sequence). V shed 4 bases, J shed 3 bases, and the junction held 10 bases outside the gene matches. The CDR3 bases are TGTGCCAGCAGTTGGGATTCCGGGACAGGGATCTACGAGCAGTACTTC. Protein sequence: CASSWDSGTGIYEQYF.

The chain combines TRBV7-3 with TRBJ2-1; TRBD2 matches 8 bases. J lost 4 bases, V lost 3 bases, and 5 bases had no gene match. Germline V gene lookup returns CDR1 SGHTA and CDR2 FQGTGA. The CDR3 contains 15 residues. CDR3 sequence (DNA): TGTGCCAGCAGCTTGGAAGCGGGAGTTTACAATGAGCAGTTCTTC. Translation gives CASSLEAGVYNEQFF.

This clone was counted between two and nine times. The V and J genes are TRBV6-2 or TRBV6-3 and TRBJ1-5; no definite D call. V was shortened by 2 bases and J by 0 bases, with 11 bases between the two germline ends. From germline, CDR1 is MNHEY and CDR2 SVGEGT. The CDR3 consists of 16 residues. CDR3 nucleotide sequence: TGTGCCAGCAGTTACGTCTCGGAGAATAGCAATCAGCCCCAGCATTTT. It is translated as CASSYVSENSNQPQHF.

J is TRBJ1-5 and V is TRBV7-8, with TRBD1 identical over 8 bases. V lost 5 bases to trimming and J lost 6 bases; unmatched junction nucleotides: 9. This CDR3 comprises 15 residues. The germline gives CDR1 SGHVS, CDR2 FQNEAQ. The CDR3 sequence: CASSQGQGIGQPQHF. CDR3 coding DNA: TGTGCCAGCAGCCAAGGACAGGGTATCGGTCAGCCCCAGCATTTT. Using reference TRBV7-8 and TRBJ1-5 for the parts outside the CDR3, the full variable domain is GAGVSQSPRYKVAKRGQDVALRCDPISGHVSLFWYQQALGQGPEFLTYFQNEAQLDKSGLPSDRFFAERPEGSVSTLKIQRTQQEDSAVYLCASSQGQGIGQPQHFGDGTRLSIL.

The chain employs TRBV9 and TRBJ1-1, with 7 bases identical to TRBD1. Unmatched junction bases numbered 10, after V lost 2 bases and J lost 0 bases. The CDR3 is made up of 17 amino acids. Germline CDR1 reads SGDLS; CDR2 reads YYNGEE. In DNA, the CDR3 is TGTGCCAGCAGCGTTTTCGGACAGGCCGCTATGAACACTGAAGCTTTCTTT. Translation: CASSVFGQAAMNTEAFF.

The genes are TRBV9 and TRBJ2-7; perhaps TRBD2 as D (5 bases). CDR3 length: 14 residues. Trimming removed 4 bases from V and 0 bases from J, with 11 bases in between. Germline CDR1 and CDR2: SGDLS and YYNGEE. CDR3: CASSPREPSYEQYF. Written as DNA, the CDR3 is TGTGCCAGCAGCCCTCGGGAACCCTCCTACGAGCAGTACTTC.